Presented here are 23 T cell receptor beta chains from one specimen sequenced in a study of shared clonotypes between healthy human individuals. The table came from immunoSEQ multiplex PCR; TCRdb's copy has only in-frame clones and leaves some out. The sample lists 700,000 or so clones, about two thirds occurring once. Sequencing was done on a sample of memory CD4+ T cells sorted from blood. Subset noted: CD45RA-negative fraction. All receptors derive from a woman between 25 and 40 years old in good health.

The V gene is TRBV6-1, the J gene TRBJ2-1; tentatively, D is TRBD1 or TRBD2 (6 bases each). The germline V and J ends were trimmed by 7 bases and 7 bases, with 14 bases remaining between them. Germline V CDR1 and CDR2: MNHNS, SASEGT. The CDR3 extends over 13 amino acids. The CDR3 DNA is TGTGCCAGCATTCCGTGGGGGGCGAATGAGCAGTTCTTC. It encodes CASIPWGANEQFF.

The rearrangement uses TRBV20-1 and TRBJ2-3; D gene ambiguous. Germline CDR1 and CDR2: DFQATT and SNEGSKA (reference sequence). V lost 1 base to trimming and J lost 8 bases, with 7 bases between them. There are 11 residues in the CDR3. CDR3 in DNA: TGCAGTGCTAGAGTGCCCCCTACGCAGTATTTT. This codes for CSARVPPTQYF.

A remark on this clone: An end of the junction differs from the germline gene, which may be a read error. The genes are TRBV6-6 and TRBJ2-3, with D tentatively TRBD1 (6 bases). The length of the CDR3 is 14 residues. Germline V CDR1 and CDR2: MNHNY, SVGAGI (reference sequence). CDR3 DNA: TGTGCCAGCAGTTACACCCAGGACAGAGATTCGCAGTATTTT. As protein: CASSYTQDRDSQYF.

This clone was seen more than once but under ten times. This chain joins TRBV27 and TRBJ1-2; a weak D match, TRBD1 (6 bases). The CDR3 has 13 amino acids. Germline lookup yields CDR1 MNHEY and CDR2 SMNVEV (reference sequence). Trimming removed 5 bases at V and 8 bases at J, with 15 bases between. CDR3 region: CASSRGPRGGYTF. CDR3 sequence (DNA): TGTGCCAGCAGTCGTGGACCCAGGGGAGGCTACACCTTC.

This chain connects TRBV19 to TRBJ2-1; no clear D. CDR1 is LNHDA and CDR2 is SQIVND in the germline V gene (reference sequence). Between the trimmed V and J ends, which lost 1 base and 1 base, there was a span of 8 bases. The CDR3 spans 15 residues. The CDR3 sequence is CASSIVLTSYNEQFF. CDR3 bases: TGTGCCAGTAGTATAGTGCTGACATCCTACAATGAGCAGTTCTTC.

The CDR3 DNA is TGTGCCAGCAGCTTAGATTCTGGAGGGACTGGAAACACCATATATTTT. It yields the protein CASSLDSGGTGNTIYF. The chain recombines TRBV7-8 with TRBJ1-3; D unresolved. Germline assignment: CDR1 SGHVS and CDR2 FQNEAQ. This CDR3 region has 16 residues. The V and J ends lost 1 base and 2 bases respectively, with 12 bases between them.

Concerning this clone itself: Other DNA sequences in this sample translate to the same CDR3. J is TRBJ2-3 and V is TRBV29-1; 7 bases line up with TRBD1. Per the germline V gene, CDR1 is SQVTM and CDR2 is ANQGSEA. J lost 2 bases, V lost 6 bases, and 2 bases had no gene match. The length of the CDR3 is 12 residues. In nucleotides, the CDR3 is TGCAGCGTGGACAGGTCCACAGATACGCAGTATTTT. Encoded protein: CSVDRSTDTQYF.

The gene calls are TRBV18 and TRBJ1-2; TRBD1 might be the D (5 bases). CDR1 and CDR2 (germline): KGHSH, LQKENI. The CDR3 extends over 13 amino acids. The germline V and J ends were trimmed by 3 bases and 8 bases, with 13 bases remaining between them. In DNA form, the CDR3 reads TGTGCCAGCTCACCGCGGGACGACGAGGGCTACACCTTC. Translated, it gives CASSPRDDEGYTF.

The chain links TRBV10-3 to TRBJ1-1, with D possibly being TRBD1 (5 bases). In germline, CDR1 is ENHRY, CDR2 SYGVKD. Trimming took off 3 bases at V and 1 base at J, with 15 bases between the two ends. The CDR3 totals 16 residues. CDR3: CAISDGRGRPNTEAFF. The CDR3 DNA reads as TGTGCCATCAGTGATGGGAGGGGCCGCCCGAACACTGAAGCTTTCTTT.

The V gene is TRBV4-1, the J gene TRBJ2-3; tentative D call: TRBD2 (6 bases). The CDR3 is 16 amino acids. Germline CDR1 and CDR2: MGHRA and YSYEKL. V lost 4 bases and J 6 bases, leaving 20 bases between the germline ends. The CDR3 sequence is CASSPHLGAGGDTQYF. DNA for the CDR3: TGCGCCAGCAGCCCCCACCTTGGGGCTGGGGGGGATACGCAGTATTTT.

This clone appeared a few times. The rearrangement links TRBV7-3 to TRBJ1-1; D is unclear. The length of the CDR3 is 15 residues. The V gene's germline CDR1 is SGHTA and CDR2 FQGTGA. The V gene lost 6 bases and the J gene lost 3 bases, with 17 bases spanning the gap. CDR3: CASRKDGRVDTEAFF. CDR3 DNA: TGTGCCAGCAGGAAGGACGGGAGGGTGGACACTGAAGCTTTCTTT.

This chain connects TRBV7-8 to TRBJ2-2; 10 bases agree with TRBD2. The V gene's germline CDR1 is SGHVS and CDR2 FQNEAQ. Losses at the gene ends were 3 bases for V and 0 bases for J; bases not matched to a gene: 13. This CDR3 region has 20 residues. The CDR3 spells CASSFDASGSWSANTGELFF. The CDR3 DNA reads as TGTGCCAGCAGCTTTGATGCTAGCGGGAGTTGGTCCGCGAACACCGGGGAGCTGTTTTTT.

V is TRBV28 and J is TRBJ2-3; 12 bases are shared with TRBD2. Germline lookup yields CDR1 MDHEN and CDR2 SYDVKM. Trimming took 5 bases from V and 4 from J; bases not matched to a gene: 13. The CDR3 totals 18 residues. The CDR3 nucleotides read TGTGCCAGCAGTATTACGGGACTAGCGGGCCCGGGGGCAGATACGCAGTATTTT. Translation: CASSITGLAGPGADTQYF.

The rearrangement uses TRBV15 and TRBJ1-2; perhaps TRBD1 as D (5 bases). Deletions cut 5 bases from V and 4 bases from J, with 17 bases between. Per the germline V gene, CDR1 is LNHNV and CDR2 is YYDKDF (reference sequence). CDR3 length equals 15 residues. The CDR3 coding sequence is TGTGCCACCAGCTCCTACCGACCAGGGACCTATGGCTACACCTTC. Amino acids: CATSSYRPGTYGYTF.

The chain recombines TRBV19 with TRBJ1-2, with D possibly TRBD1 on 5 matching bases. V shed 6 bases and J shed 8 bases, with 22 bases lying between them. Germline CDR1 reads LNHDA; CDR2 reads SQIVND (reference sequence). The CDR3 has 15 amino acids. CDR3: CASRAGTAPSGGYTF. CDR3 in DNA: TGTGCCAGTAGGGCCGGGACGGCACCTTCGGGAGGCTACACCTTC.

This chain uses TRBV18 with TRBJ2-7; tentatively, D is TRBD2 (6 bases). The CDR3 totals 14 residues. Trimming took 3 bases from V and 2 from J, leaving 11 bases between them. Germline lookup yields CDR1 KGHSH and CDR2 LQKENI. CDR3 amino acids: CASSPAGGTYEQYF. CDR3 DNA: TGTGCCAGCTCACCCGCGGGCGGGACCTACGAGCAGTACTTC. Variable domain in full (rest from reference TRBV18 and TRBJ2-7): NAGVMQNPRHLVRRRGQEARLRCSPMKGHSHVYWYRQLPEEGLKFMVYLQKENIIDESGMPKERFSAEFPKEGPSILRIQQVVRGDSAAYFCASSPAGGTYEQYFGPGTRLTVT.

As to this clone: At one boundary the junction diverges from the germline segment, which might be a read error. V is TRBV18 and J is TRBJ1-2, with D perhaps TRBD1 (6 bases). Germline V lookup: CDR1 KGHSH, CDR2 LQKENI. The CDR3 sequence is 13 residues long. This chain's CDR3 is CASSPERGLLVAF. The CDR3 DNA is TGTGCCAGCTCACCCGAACGGGGGCTACTTGTCGCCTTC. The full variable domain, its missing parts supplied by reference TRBV18 and TRBJ1-2, is NAGVMQNPRHLVRRRGQEARLRCSPMKGHSHVYWYRQLPEEGLKFMVYLQKENIIDESGMPKERFSAEFPKEGPSILRIQQVVRGDSAAYFCASSPERGLLVAFGSGTRLTVV.

This clone showed up just a few times. The chain combines TRBV5-1 with TRBJ2-3; 9 bases match TRBD1. Trimming took 0 bases from V and 5 from J; bases not matched to a gene: 4. The CDR3 spans 15 residues. CDR1 is SGHRS, CDR2 YFSETQ, per germline. The CDR3 is CASSLGDRDGDTQYF. The CDR3 nucleotides read TGCGCCAGCAGCTTGGGGGACAGGGATGGAGATACGCAGTATTTT.

J is TRBJ2-1 and V is TRBV28; D gene unclear. The germline gives CDR1 MDHEN, CDR2 SYDVKM. V lost 3 bases and J 0 bases, leaving 12 bases between the germline ends. CDR3 length equals 16 residues. DNA for the CDR3: TGTGCCAGCAGTTTCCCTCCGGTAAGCTCCTACAATGAGCAGTTCTTC. Protein: CASSFPPVSSYNEQFF.

CDR3 amino acids: CASSFLTGQVSFF. CDR3 DNA sequence: TGTGCCAGCAGCTTTTTGACGGGACAGGTTTCGTTCTTC. The rearrangement uses TRBV7-8 and TRBJ2-1; 8 positions match TRBD1. Germline CDR1 and CDR2: SGHVS and FQNEAQ. V dropped 3 bases and J dropped 15; count of bases not matched to a gene: 10. This CDR3 comprises 13 residues.

This clone was found a few times. J is TRBJ2-2 and V is TRBV2; D ambiguous. CDR1 and CDR2 from the germline V gene are SNHLY and FYNNEI. The length of the CDR3 is 15 residues. The germline V and J ends were trimmed by 2 bases and 1 base, with 8 bases remaining between them. The CDR3 here is CASSEWLKNTGELFF. DNA for the CDR3: TGTGCCAGCAGTGAATGGCTCAAGAACACCGGGGAGCTGTTTTTT.

J is TRBJ1-2 and V is TRBV6-1; D not certain. Germline CDR1 reads MNHNS; CDR2 reads SASEGT. The CDR3 sequence is 13 residues long. CDR3 loop: CALGGSVNYGYTF. CDR3 coding DNA: TGTGCTTTGGGCGGCAGTGTAAACTATGGCTACACCTTC.

V and J are TRBV28 and TRBJ2-1; weak D call: TRBD2 (6 bases). V was shortened by 4 bases and J by 2 bases, with 12 bases between the two germline ends. CDR1 and CDR2 from the germline V gene are MDHEN and SYDVKM. This CDR3 has 15 residues. This CDR3 is CASSSTGSPYNEQFF. CDR3 DNA sequence: TGTGCCAGCAGTTCGACCGGGAGCCCCTACAATGAGCAGTTCTTC.